A single sample gave rise to the 15 T cell receptor beta chains below, sequenced in a study of vaccination effects on CD4 cells after COVID-19. These receptors are not linked to any known antigen. Sequencing was performed with immunoSEQ multiplex PCR; in TCRdb, only in-frame clones are kept and a portion is missing. The sample includes 25,000 to 35,000 clones, 65% to 90% of them seen just once. Sequencing followed a ViraFEST assay step that expanded antigen-specific CD4+ T cells with viral peptide pools. With about 9 days of culture completed, CD4+ T cells were isolated. All participants had two doses of either the BNT162b2 or mRNA-1273 vaccine. Specimen: CD4+ T cells from PBMCs cultured with SARS-CoV-2 spike peptides, collected after COVID-19 vaccination. These receptors were taken from a human donor who received a COVID-19 vaccine. Some clones in this sample may be carry-over from other donors' samples.

The rearrangement links TRBV3-1 (or the pseudogene TRBV3-2) to TRBJ2-5, with 9 bases identical to TRBD2. V was clipped by 3 bases and J by 2 bases; unmatched bases: 13. The CDR3 has 18 residues. Looked up from germline, CDR1 is LGHDT and CDR2 is YNNKEL (reference sequence). CDR3 sequence reads: CASSQDQAGGLKQETQYF. CDR3 nucleotide sequence: TGTGCCAGCAGCCAGGACCAAGCGGGGGGCCTAAAACAAGAGACCCAGTACTTC.

V is TRBV18 and J is TRBJ1-2; tentative D call: TRBD1 (5 bases). V was clipped by 3 bases and J by 6 bases, with 17 bases between them. CDR1 and CDR2 from the germline V gene are KGHSH and LQKENI. The length of the CDR3 is 15 residues. This chain's CDR3 is CASSPQSGAWDGYTF. The DNA of the CDR3 is TGTGCCAGCTCACCCCAGAGCGGGGCCTGGGATGGCTACACCTTC.

The chain links TRBV18 to TRBJ1-5; the match to TRBD1 covers 8 bases. This CDR3 has 14 residues. Germline values: CDR1 KGHSH, CDR2 LQKENI. The junction had 7 bases not matched to a gene; V was cut back by 3 bases and J by 9 bases. CDR3 bases: TGTGCCAGCTCACCGCCCCAGGGGGCACCGCCCCAGCATTTT. This translates into CASSPPQGAPPQHF.

The genes are TRBV19 and TRBJ2-2; 8 bases are a match to TRBD1. Per germline, CDR1 LNHDA and CDR2 SQIVND (reference sequence). The CDR3 has 16 amino acids. The ends lost 5 bases at V and 4 bases at J; junction bases unmatched: 9. The CDR3 here is CASSPLDREATGELFF. CDR3 DNA sequence: TGTGCCAGTAGTCCCCTGGACAGGGAGGCCACCGGGGAGCTGTTTTTT.

The J gene is TRBJ1-4, the V gene TRBV11-2; 9 nucleotides align to TRBD1. The germline gives CDR1 SGHAT, CDR2 FQNNGV. V lost 5 bases to trimming and J lost 7 bases; unmatched junction nucleotides: 11. The CDR3 has 16 amino acids. CDR3 nucleotides: TGTGCCAGCAGCCCCTTGGGGACAGGGAAGGCTGAAAAACTGTTTTTT. Translating it yields CASSPLGTGKAEKLFF.

The genes are TRBV19 and TRBJ2-4; 7 bases are shared with TRBD1. J was trimmed by 0 bases and V by 6 bases; bases with no gene match: 8. Germline V lookup: CDR1 LNHDA, CDR2 SQIVND (reference sequence). The CDR3 length is 16 residues. The CDR3 coding sequence is TGTGCCAGTAGACGAGGACAGGATCTAGCCAAAAACATTCAGTACTTC. Its protein is CASRRGQDLAKNIQYF.

The rearrangement uses TRBV9 and TRBJ1-4, with a tentative D call TRBD1 (5 bases). V was pared by 3 bases and J by 5 bases, with 20 bases between. This CDR3 has 17 amino acids. Germline V gene sequence: CDR1 SGDLS, CDR2 YYNGEE. The CDR3 bases are TGTGCCAGCAGCGCAGCCCTCTTGGGGCCGTCAAATGAAAAACTGTTTTTT. This encodes CASSAALLGPSNEKLFF.

This clone turned up a few times. The chain couples TRBV9 to TRBJ1-1; D not certain. Germline-derived CDR1 and CDR2 are SGDLS and YYNGEE. The V end was cut by 0 bases, the J end by 3 bases, with 15 bases between. The CDR3 sequence is 16 residues long. CDR3 DNA sequence: TGTGCCAGCAGCGTAGATATTGAGGGTAGGGACACTGAAGCTTTCTTT. Translating it yields CASSVDIEGRDTEAFF.

The chain employs TRBV14 and TRBJ2-4, with D possibly TRBD2 on 7 matching bases. This CDR3 is 15 amino acids long. Trimming took off 5 bases at V and 1 base at J, with 12 bases between the two ends. The germline CDR1 and CDR2 sequences are SGHDN and FVKESK. This CDR3 is CASSSEGGAKNIQYF. CDR3 nucleotide sequence: TGTGCCAGCAGCTCAGAGGGGGGGGCCAAAAACATTCAGTACTTC.

The gene calls are TRBV5-1 and TRBJ1-4, with a weak D call TRBD1 (5 bases). CDR3 length: 14 residues. Trimming removed 4 bases from V and 3 bases from J, with 10 bases in between. Germline CDR1 is SGHRS and CDR2 is YFSETQ. The CDR3 sequence is CASSRDRANEKLFF. The CDR3 coding sequence is TGCGCCAGCAGCCGTGACAGAGCTAATGAAAAACTGTTTTTT.

This clone came up a few times. V usage is TRBV7-3 and J usage is TRBJ2-2; D gene uncertain. Germline values: CDR1 SGHTA, CDR2 FQGTGA. V lost 1 base, J lost 7 bases, and 7 bases lay in between. This CDR3 is 13 amino acids long. For the CDR3, the DNA is TGTGCCAGCAGCTTAAGTATATACGGGGAGCTGTTTTTT. Translation gives CASSLSIYGELFF.

The chain carries TRBV5-1 and TRBJ2-1; either TRBD1 or TRBD2 may supply D (5 bases each). This CDR3 is 17 amino acids long. Germline V gives CDR1 SGHRS, CDR2 YFSETQ. Trimming took off 1 base at V and 2 bases at J, with 16 bases between the two ends. CDR3 region: CASSLLPGPTTYNEQFF. Here the CDR3 DNA reads TGCGCCAGCAGCTTGCTCCCGGGACCGACAACCTACAATGAGCAGTTCTTC.

V is TRBV9 and J is TRBJ1-4; D remains unclear. V lost 4 bases and J 12 bases, leaving 19 bases between the germline ends. This CDR3 contains 14 residues. Germline V gene sequence: CDR1 SGDLS, CDR2 YYNGEE. The CDR3 sequence: CASSPILSSAELFF. CDR3 DNA sequence: TGTGCCAGCAGCCCCATTTTATCGTCGGCGGAACTGTTTTTT. The full variable domain, rest sourced from reference TRBV9 and TRBJ1-4, is DSGVTQTPKHLITATGQRVTLRCSPRSGDLSVYWYQQSLDQGLQFLIQYYNGEERAKGNILERFSAQQFPDLHSELNLSSLELGDSALYFCASSPILSSAELFFGSGTQLSVL.

V usage is TRBV5-1 and J usage is TRBJ1-4; D might be TRBD1 (5 bases). The CDR3 consists of 13 residues. Trimming removed 1 base at V and 6 bases at J, with 7 bases between. CDR1 and CDR2 (germline): SGHRS, YFSETQ. The CDR3 reads CASSLRGDEKLFF. In DNA, the CDR3 is TGCGCCAGCAGCTTGCGAGGGGATGAAAAACTGTTTTTT.

The chain links TRBV5-1 to TRBJ2-4; 11 nucleotides match TRBD2. The J segment lost 0 bases and the V segment lost 1 base, leaving 9 bases of the junction unmatched. Germline V gives CDR1 SGHRS, CDR2 YFSETQ. The length of the CDR3 is 19 residues. The CDR3 here is CASSLRPTSGGLAKNIQYF. The CDR3 DNA is TGCGCCAGCAGCTTGCGGCCAACTAGCGGGGGACTAGCCAAAAACATTCAGTACTTC.